This T cell receptor beta chain appears in the sequencing data of a study of OX40 agonist ivuxolimab in advanced cancers. At the level of the whole study: Ivuxolimab was a fully human IgG2 agonistic monoclonal antibody targeting the costimulatory receptor OX40 (CD134). Intravenous ivuxolimab was administered to patients every 2 weeks at six dose levels: 0.01, 0.1, 0.3, 1.5, 3 and 10 mg/kg. Among the roughly 52 dose-escalation patients, about 20 had hepatocellular carcinoma, roughly 15 melanoma, 9 renal cell carcinoma and 9 head and neck cancer. The dose-escalation cohort was around 83% male with a mean age of around 64 years, ranging from roughly 23 to 90. Prior anti-PD-1, anti-PD-L1 or anti-CTLA-4 therapy was permitted, and 30% to 45% of dose-escalation patients had received checkpoint inhibitors. Three dose-escalation patients achieved partial responses, one with hepatocellular carcinoma and two with cutaneous melanoma. The purpose of peripheral TCRbeta sequencing was to test whether ivuxolimab changed TCR sequence diversity and led to clonal T-cell expansion. The paper describes the monotherapy dose-escalation part (N ≈ 52 patients) of the phase I trial of ivuxolimab.

Concerning this clone itself: It has no known antigen specificity. The sample holds no much larger clone one base away, and base qualities are not on file.

The germline V gene supplies CDR1 SGHVS and CDR2 FQNEAQ. There are 14 amino acids in the CDR3, from cysteine to phenylalanine inclusive. Only the CDR3 part of the read is kept: 42 bases, read in frame from the first base. V is cut back by 6 bases and J by 4 bases, with 4 bases in the junction unmatched. Paper-wide results and their limitations: After ivuxolimab, CD8+ T cells had more expanded clones than CD4+ T cells on average. At doses of 0.1 to 3.0 mg/kg, clonal expansion of both CD4+ and CD8+ T cells in blood was seen between baseline and week 6. In the 0.1-3.0 mg/kg groups, partial responders had among the lowest normalized peripheral clonal expansion, particularly in CD8+ T cells. The antigen specificity of the peripheral T cells that underwent clonal expansion was not determined. Low levels of normalized T-cell clonal expansion were also shown by some nonresponding patients.

Patients with a history of autoimmune disease or receiving systemic immunosuppression were excluded from the trial. Peripheral blood for TCR sequencing was drawn from every dose cohort at baseline, at cycle 4 day 1 and at cycle 7 day 1. The samples were taken from a phase I, first-in-human, multicenter, open-label dose-escalation trial of ivuxolimab. Adults with locally advanced or metastatic melanoma, renal cell carcinoma, hepatocellular carcinoma or head and neck squamous cell carcinoma were enrolled in the trial. Before TCR sequencing, CD4+ T cells and CD8+ T cells were sorted from peripheral blood as separate populations. Genomic DNA was isolated from the sorted cells so that the TCRbeta CDR3 region could be sequenced. TCRbeta CDR3 regions were sequenced using the immunoSEQ Assay. TCRdb holds this immuneACCESS table with in-frame rearrangements only. Some clones are missing; in checked studies, unresolved V genes explain under half, and the rest has no known cause. This sample comprises some 70,000 clones, around 89% of them detected only once. Roughly 0.98% of the sample comes from the top ten.

Specimen: CD4+ or CD8+ T cells sorted from blood, collected in a trial of the OX40 agonist ivuxolimab. This clonotype originated in an adult with an advanced solid tumor such as melanoma, head and neck, liver or kidney cancer. Recombination joined TRBV7-8 with TRBJ2-2, with 8 junctional bases fitting TRBD2. Here the CDR3 is given as CASRPSGSTGELFF. The nucleotides read TGTGCCAGCAGACCCAGCGGGAGCACCGGGGAGCTGTTTTTT.